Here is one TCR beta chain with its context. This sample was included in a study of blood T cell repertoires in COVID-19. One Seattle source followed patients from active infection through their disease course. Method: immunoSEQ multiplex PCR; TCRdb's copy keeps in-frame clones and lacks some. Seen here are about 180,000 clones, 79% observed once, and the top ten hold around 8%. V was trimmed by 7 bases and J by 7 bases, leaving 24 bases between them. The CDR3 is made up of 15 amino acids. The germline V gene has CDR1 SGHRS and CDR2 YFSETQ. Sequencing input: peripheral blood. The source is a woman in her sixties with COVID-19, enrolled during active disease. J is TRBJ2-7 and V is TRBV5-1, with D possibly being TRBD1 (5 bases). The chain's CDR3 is CASQTSYPQGWEQYV. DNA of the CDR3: TGCGCCAGCCAAACGTCTTACCCCCAGGGTTGGGAGCAGTACGTC.